This T cell receptor beta chain is from a study of OX40 agonist ivuxolimab in advanced cancers. Study-wide context: About 44% of patients had received prior checkpoint inhibitor therapy. Study outcomes and limitations: The average count of expanded clones was higher among CD8+ T cells than among CD4+. Part of the nonresponder group also had normalized T-cell clonal expansion that was low. The specificity for antigen of the expanded peripheral T cells was not determined.

Trimming shortened V by 1 base and J by 4 bases, and 8 bases separated the two germline ends. Germline V gene data show CDR1 as SGHTA and CDR2 as FQGNSA. This CDR3 is built from 14 residues. Profiling relied on immunoSEQ multiplex PCR, and the TCRdb table lists in-frame clones only, not all of them. The data hold some 130,000 clones, with 90% observed a single time. About this clone itself: Its antigen is as yet unknown.

The material sequenced was CD4+ or CD8+ T cells sorted from blood, taken in a trial of the OX40 agonist ivuxolimab. V usage is TRBV7-2 and J usage is TRBJ2-1; D ambiguous. The source of this sequence is an adult with an advanced solid tumor such as melanoma, head and neck, liver or kidney cancer. The CDR3 DNA reads as TGTGCCAGCAGCTTAGTCGTCGGATACAATGAGCAGTTCTTC. It specifies CASSLVVGYNEQFF.